This entry lists 9 T cell receptor beta chains sequenced from one sample in a study of blood T cell repertoires in COVID-19. Only in-frame clones appear in the TCRdb table, and some are missing; sequencing was by immunoSEQ multiplex PCR. Among around 50,000 clones, roughly 88% were seen once, and the ten largest hold 20% to 25%. The sample comprised peripheral blood. The receptors shown here come from a woman of 80 years or more with acute or convalescent COVID-19.

This clone was picked up one time. This chain uses TRBV5-1 with TRBJ1-6, with 7 bases aligning to TRBD1. The V segment lost 0 bases and the J segment 5 bases; nucleotides outside the gene matches: 5. This CDR3 comprises 16 residues. Germline V gene sequence: CDR1 SGHRS, CDR2 YFSETQ. CDR3 sequence reads: CASSLAGGQNNSPLHF. CDR3 nucleotide sequence: TGCGCCAGCAGCTTGGCAGGGGGACAGAATAATTCACCCCTCCACTTT.

The gene calls are TRBV3-1 (or the pseudogene TRBV3-2) and TRBJ1-2, with 8 positions matching TRBD1. Trimming took 4 bases from V and 8 from J; bases not matched to a gene: 9. Germline V gives CDR1 LGHDT, CDR2 YNNKEL (reference sequence). The CDR3 has 14 residues. CDR3 DNA sequence: TGTGCCAGCAGCCCAGGACAGGGTCTTGGCGGCTACACCTTC. Its translation: CASSPGQGLGGYTF.

V and J are TRBV9 and TRBJ2-2, with 7 bases fitting TRBD1. Germline assignment: CDR1 SGDLS and CDR2 YYNGEE. V gave up 4 bases and J gave up 4 bases; unmatched junction bases: 4. This CDR3 has 14 residues. The CDR3 reads CASSLTGVTGELFF. The CDR3 coding sequence is TGTGCCAGCAGCCTCACAGGGGTCACCGGGGAGCTGTTTTTT.

This rearrangement joins TRBV7-9 to TRBJ1-4, with a tentative D call TRBD1 (6 bases). The germline V gene encodes CDR1 SEHNR and CDR2 FQNEAQ (reference sequence). V lost 5 bases and J 5 bases, leaving 12 bases between the germline ends. The CDR3 runs to 14 residues. The CDR3 sequence: CASSHRDMNEKLFF. CDR3 in DNA: TGTGCCAGCAGCCACAGGGACATGAATGAAAAACTGTTTTTT.

The chain has TRBV6-4 and TRBJ1-5, with a possible D match to TRBD1 (6 bases). Looked up from germline, CDR1 is MRHNA and CDR2 is SNTAGT. V lost 5 bases and J lost 4, with 15 bases in between. The CDR3 is 15 amino acids. The DNA of the CDR3 is TGTGCCAGCAGTCCGGGACACCAGAGTAATCAGCCCCAGCATTTT. Its translation: CASSPGHQSNQPQHF.

V gene TRBV6-6 combines with J gene TRBJ1-3, with D possibly being TRBD1 (6 bases). This CDR3 is built from 14 residues. The ends were cut back, 8 bases at V and 0 bases at J, with 11 bases in the middle. Germline CDR1 MNHNY, CDR2 SVGAGI (reference sequence). The CDR3 protein is CASAGAASGNTIYF. In DNA form, the CDR3 reads TGTGCCAGCGCAGGGGCGGCCTCTGGAAACACCATATATTTT.

This clone was detected once. The genes are TRBV5-4 and TRBJ1-6, with D unresolved. This CDR3 contains 15 residues. The V gene lost 4 bases and the J gene lost 5 bases, with 13 bases spanning the gap. Germline assignment: CDR1 SGHNT and CDR2 YYREEE (reference sequence). CDR3 nucleotide sequence: TGTGCCAGCAGCCCTGACGGGAGGGATAATTCACCCCTCCACTTT. This codes for CASSPDGRDNSPLHF.

In its sample, this clone was seen once. V and J are TRBV30 and TRBJ1-5, with 10 positions matching TRBD1. Germline lookup yields CDR1 GTSNPN and CDR2 SVGIG (reference sequence). CDR3 length equals 14 residues. Trimming at V came to 1 base and at J to 7 bases, leaving 4 bases not matched to a gene. The CDR3 DNA is TGTGCCTGGAGTGGGACAGGGGGGCGGCAGCCCCAGCATTTT. Translation gives CAWSGTGGRQPQHF. Drawing the rest from reference TRBV30 and TRBJ1-5, the complete variable domain is SQTIHQWPATLVQPVGSPLSLECTVEGTSNPNLYWYRQAAGRGLQLLFYSVGIGQISSEVPQNLSASRPQDRQFILSSKKLLLSDSGFYLCAWSGTGGRQPQHFGDGTRLSIL.

The chain combines TRBV30 with TRBJ2-5; 9 bases agree with TRBD1. CDR3 length equals 19 residues. The trim removed 1 base at V and 1 base at J, leaving 16 bases unmatched. CDR1 GTSNPN and CDR2 SVGIG come from the germline V gene (reference sequence). CDR3: CAWSADRGVHLQRQETQYF. In nucleotides, the CDR3 is TGTGCCTGGAGTGCAGACAGGGGGGTCCATTTGCAACGCCAAGAGACCCAGTACTTC.